Listed here are 9 T cell receptor beta chains from one sample, sequenced in a study of blood T cells in healthy people across ages. For the second PCR, which ran for roughly 6 to 12 cycles, a sample-barcoded 5' primer and a J-beta primer mix were used. TCRdb ran MiXCR on the 5' RACE reads and lists one entry per CDR3 protein. In the table there are around 1,900,000 distinct CDR3 sequences, approximately 40% of which are singletons. Sequencing was done on a sample of blood. The source of these receptors is a human donor in good health.

The gene calls are TRBV11-3 and TRBJ2-7, with TRBD2 as a possible D gene (5 bases). Germline-derived CDR1 and CDR2 are SGHNT and YENEEA. The CDR3 extends over 15 amino acids. V was trimmed by 2 bases and J by 2 bases, leaving 13 bases between them. CDR3 amino acids: CASSLSLRATYEQYF. The CDR3 region has the DNA TGTGCCAGCAGCTTATCGTTGCGGGCCACCTACGAGCAGTACTTC.

This clonotype showed up just a few times. V and J are TRBV10-3 and TRBJ1-1; TRBD1 agrees at 7 bases. Germline values: CDR1 ENHRY, CDR2 SYGVKD. Unmatched junction bases numbered 6, after V lost 4 bases and J lost 1 base. The CDR3 contains 15 residues. CDR3 nucleotide sequence: TGTGCCATCAGTGGGGGGGACAGCCCGAACACTGAAGCTTTCTTT. This sequence encodes CAISGGDSPNTEAFF.

The genes are TRBV7-2 and TRBJ2-7, with TRBD2 matching over 8 bases. Germline trimming cut 4 bases from V and 2 bases from J; bases unmatched to any gene: 7. CDR1 and CDR2 (germline): SGHTA, FQGNSA. There are 15 residues in the CDR3. DNA of the CDR3: TGTGCCAGCAGCTCCCGGGGGGGGACCCCCTACGAGCAGTACTTC. The encoded protein is CASSSRGGTPYEQYF.

This chain connects TRBV4-3 to TRBJ2-1, with TRBD1 matching over 8 bases. The V gene end was trimmed by 6 bases and the J gene end by 3 bases; junction bases not matched to a gene: 4. The CDR3 length is 14 residues. Germline V lookup: CDR1 LGHNA, CDR2 YSLEER. The CDR3 sequence: CASSHRGVYNEQFF. DNA of the CDR3: TGCGCCAGCAGTCACAGGGGGGTCTACAATGAGCAGTTCTTC.

J is TRBJ2-1 and V is TRBV9, with unresolved D. Per the germline V gene, CDR1 is SGDLS and CDR2 is YYNGEE. This CDR3 comprises 12 residues. Trimming cost V 3 bases and J 6 bases, with 7 bases left between them. For the CDR3, the DNA is TGTGCCAGCAGCGGGCCCTCCAATGAGCAGTTCTTC. This encodes CASSGPSNEQFF. Looking up the rest from reference TRBV9 and TRBJ2-1 gives the full variable domain: DSGVTQTPKHLITATGQRVTLRCSPRSGDLSVYWYQQSLDQGLQFLIQYYNGEERAKGNILERFSAQQFPDLHSELNLSSLELGDSALYFCASSGPSNEQFFGPGTRLTVL.

The chain combines TRBV20-1 with TRBJ2-5; D unresolved. CDR3 size: 15 residues. The V end lost 2 bases, the J end lost 5 bases, and 18 bases lay between the germline ends. In germline, CDR1 is DFQATT, CDR2 SNEGSKA (reference sequence). The CDR3 is CSARHPEGGWETQYF. For the CDR3, the DNA is TGCAGTGCTAGACATCCCGAAGGCGGTTGGGAGACCCAGTACTTC.

Note on this clonotype: A much larger clone lies one base from this, so it may be a read error. The V and J genes are TRBV20-1 and TRBJ2-5; TRBD2 matches 14 bases. The CDR3 consists of 17 residues. Germline V gene lookup returns CDR1 DFQATT and CDR2 SNEGSKA (reference sequence). CDR3 nucleotide sequence: TGCAGTACTAGAGATTTAAGACTAGCGGGGGGGCAGGAGACCCAGTACTTC. Protein sequence: CSTRDLRLAGGQETQYF.

The chain carries TRBV29-1 and TRBJ1-2, with a tentative D call TRBD1 (5 bases). Trimming shortened V by 6 bases and J by 3 bases, and 14 bases separated the two germline ends. This CDR3 has 13 residues. Germline V gene sequence: CDR1 SQVTM, CDR2 ANQGSEA. This CDR3 reads CSVETGLDYGYTF. The CDR3 nucleotides are TGCAGCGTAGAAACGGGGCTTGACTATGGCTACACCTTC.

The J gene is TRBJ2-6, the V gene TRBV12-5; D not resolved. In germline, CDR1 is LGHNT, CDR2 FRNRAP. CDR3 length equals 14 residues. Trimming pared 7 bases from V and 4 bases from J, leaving 11 bases between. Written as DNA, the CDR3 is TGTGCTAGTGAGTCGCCCGGAGGGGCCAACGTCCTGACTTTC. It encodes CASESPGGANVLTF.